Included here is one T cell receptor beta chain sequence, with context. The sample belongs to a study of blood T cell repertoires in COVID-19. As for the study in general: In each case, the material was cDNA or gDNA derived from T cells, B-cell-depleted T cells, or PBMCs.

The data were produced by immunoSEQ multiplex PCR, yet TCRdb's version contains in-frame clones alone and is incomplete. The sample yields about 300,000 clones, around 87% seen once. This TCR derives from a woman in her thirties or forties who had recovered from COVID-19. Sequenced input: peripheral blood.

The CDR3 loop reads CASSPRFDNEKLFF. The CDR3 DNA follows: TGTGCCAGCAGCCCCCGGTTCGATAATGAAAAACTGTTTTTT. V is TRBV6-5 and J is TRBJ1-4, with D hard to call. Trimming took off 6 bases at V and 4 bases at J, with 12 bases between the two ends. This CDR3 spans 14 amino acids. Germline CDR1 and CDR2: MNHEY and SVGAGI.